These 28 T cell receptor beta chains were sequenced from one sample in a study of control samples from healthy donors and cancer patients. TCRdb keeps only in-frame clones here, not all; method: immunoSEQ multiplex PCR. The table has roughly 100,000 clones, roughly four fifths seen once. The sequenced sample consisted of blood. The receptors here all came from a woman between 50 and 59 years old in good health.

This sequence joins TRBV27 and TRBJ2-7; maybe TRBD2 (5 bases). The V end was cut by 3 bases, the J end by 6 bases, with 12 bases between. The CDR3 spans 13 residues. Looked up from germline, CDR1 is MNHEY and CDR2 is SMNVEV (reference sequence). The CDR3, as DNA: TGTGCCAGCAGTTTCCTGGACTCGGGCGAGCAGTACTTC. This encodes CASSFLDSGEQYF.

The rearrangement links TRBV16 to TRBJ2-5; D gene ambiguous. Germline CDR1 is KGHSY and CDR2 is FQNENV. Trimming pared 5 bases from V and 4 bases from J, leaving 5 bases between. This CDR3 is built from 11 residues. Here the CDR3 DNA reads TGTGCCAGCAGCGGTTCAGAGACCCAGTACTTC. Its translation is CASSGSETQYF.

Details on this clone: Because the CDR3's place on the DNA is in doubt, the DNA is left out and the CDR3 is given as listed by TCRdb. The chain joins TRBV6-5 to TRBJ2-7; the D call TRBD1 from the table was never checked on the DNA. The CDR3 has 14 residues if both end residues are counted. Germline-derived CDR1 and CDR2 are MNHEY and SVGAGI. The CDR3 sequence: CASILDRVRAEQYF.

About this clone itself: The junction does not match germline at one end; this may be a read error. The genes are TRBV7-7 and TRBJ2-1; TRBD1 is a possible D gene (5 bases). This CDR3 spans 15 amino acids. Germline-derived CDR1 and CDR2 are SSHAT and FNYEAQ (reference sequence). This CDR3 reads CASSPDSTPYNEQFF. The CDR3 nucleotides are TGTGCTAGCAGCCCCGACAGTACTCCCTACAATGAGCAGTTCTTC. Using reference TRBV7-7 and TRBJ2-1 for the parts outside the CDR3, the full variable domain is GAGVSQSPRYKVTKRGQDVTLRCDPISSHATLYWYQQALGQGPEFLTYFNYEAQPDKSGLPSDRFSAERPEGSISTLTIQRTEQRDSAMYRCASSPDSTPYNEQFFGPGTRLTVL.

The chain uses TRBV28 and TRBJ2-3; D ambiguous. There are 12 residues in the CDR3. V was trimmed by 1 base and J by 6 bases, leaving 5 bases between them. Germline lookup yields CDR1 MDHEN and CDR2 SYDVKM. The CDR3 coding sequence is TGTGCCAGCAGTTTATATTCCGATACGCAGTATTTT. This sequence encodes CASSLYSDTQYF.

The chain couples TRBV5-6 to TRBJ1-3; 7 positions agree with TRBD1. CDR3 length: 14 residues. Germline V CDR1 and CDR2: SGHDT, YYEEEE. V shed 2 bases, J shed 2 bases, and the junction held 1 base outside the gene matches. The CDR3, as DNA: TGTGCCAGCAGCTTTAGGGGGCCTGGAAACACCATATATTTT. This translates into CASSFRGPGNTIYF.

CDR3 region: CASSLREGLMDEQYF. The CDR3 bases are TGTGCCAGCAGTTTGCGGGAAGGCCTCATGGACGAGCAGTACTTC. This chain uses TRBV27 with TRBJ2-7, with D perhaps matching TRBD2 (6 bases). The CDR3 has 15 amino acids. CDR1 and CDR2 from the germline V gene are MNHEY and SMNVEV (reference sequence). Trimming stripped 3 bases from V and 5 bases from J, with 17 bases between.

The chain carries TRBV4-2 and TRBJ1-1; D possibly corresponds to TRBD1 (6 bases). From germline, CDR1 is LGHNA and CDR2 YNFKEQ. CDR3 length: 15 residues. V was pared by 1 base and J by 0 bases, with 9 bases between. The CDR3 sequence: CASSQVRGLNTEAFF. CDR3 DNA: TGTGCCAGCAGCCAAGTGCGGGGGCTGAACACTGAAGCTTTCTTT.

To note about this clone: The DNA is omitted, as the CDR3 cannot be located on it reliably, and the CDR3 follows TCRdb's listing. The V call is TRBV6-2 or TRBV6-3, the J call TRBJ2-7; TRBD2 was called by the table and not checked on the DNA. Ends included, the CDR3 has 16 residues. The germline V gene has CDR1 MNHEY and CDR2 SVGEGT. The CDR3 sequence is CASSLAQARLSYEQYF.

The J gene is TRBJ2-7, the V gene TRBV5-1; no clear D. The CDR3 has 11 residues. Trimming stripped 7 bases from V and 4 bases from J, with 9 bases between. The germline CDR1 and CDR2 sequences are SGHRS and YFSETQ. The CDR3 nucleotides are TGCGCCAGCTTAGACACGTACGAGCAGTACTTC. The encoded protein is CASLDTYEQYF.

The chain combines TRBV6-5 with TRBJ1-3; unclear D gene. Trimming took off 5 bases at V and 1 base at J, with 6 bases between the two ends. CDR1 is MNHEY and CDR2 is SVGAGI in the germline V gene. The CDR3 totals 13 residues. CDR3 sequence reads: CASSLTSGNTIYF. CDR3 nucleotides: TGTGCCAGCAGTCTTACGTCTGGAAACACCATATATTTT.

This clone was found a few times. The chain joins TRBV4-3 to TRBJ1-1; 9 bases agree with TRBD1. V shed 0 bases, J shed 1 base, and the junction held 6 bases outside the gene matches. The CDR3 has 17 amino acids. CDR1 and CDR2 from the germline V gene are LGHNA and YSLEER. The CDR3 sequence: CASSQDRTTGGNTEAFF. CDR3 nucleotides: TGCGCCAGCAGCCAAGATCGGACGACAGGGGGGAACACTGAAGCTTTCTTT.

This chain links TRBV9 with TRBJ2-2; the match to TRBD2 covers 7 bases. The V gene's germline CDR1 is SGDLS and CDR2 YYNGEE. This CDR3 contains 14 residues. Trimming cost V 4 bases and J 6 bases; bases outside gene matches: 6. The CDR3 DNA reads as TGTGCCAGCAGCTGGCGGGAGTTAGCCGGGGAGCTGTTTTTT. Amino acid sequence: CASSWRELAGELFF. The full variable domain, with the rest looked up from reference TRBV9 and TRBJ2-2, is DSGVTQTPKHLITATGQRVTLRCSPRSGDLSVYWYQQSLDQGLQFLIQYYNGEERAKGNILERFSAQQFPDLHSELNLSSLELGDSALYFCASSWRELAGELFFGEGSRLTVL.

For the CDR3, the DNA is TGTGCCAGCAGTTACCTGCAGGGGGGACCGGTTATGCCCCAGCATTTT. Its protein product is CASSYLQGGPVMPQHF. The chain links TRBV6-2 or TRBV6-3 to TRBJ1-5, with 7 positions matching TRBD1. The germline V gene has CDR1 MNHEY and CDR2 SVGEGT. This CDR3 region has 16 residues. V dropped 2 bases and J dropped 9; count of bases not matched to a gene: 13.

The chain employs TRBV4-2 and TRBJ2-5; D is uncertain. The V and J ends lost 2 bases and 3 bases respectively, with 1 base between them. CDR3 length equals 11 residues. The germline gives CDR1 LGHNA, CDR2 YNFKEQ. The DNA of the CDR3 is TGTGCCAGCAGCCAAAAAGAGACCCAGTACTTC. This gives the protein CASSQKETQYF.

This clone was found many times. The V call is TRBV6-2 or TRBV6-3, the J call TRBJ1-6; no reliable D call. Germline CDR1 MNHEY, CDR2 SVGEGT. CDR3 size: 16 residues. With 1 base removed from V and 10 bases from J, the gap between germline ends came to 17 bases. The CDR3: CASSYFSDFERSPLHF. CDR3 DNA: TGTGCCAGCAGTTACTTTAGCGACTTCGAAAGGTCACCCCTCCACTTT.

The table lists this clone with a count of one. The genes are TRBV4-1 and TRBJ1-2, with 7 bases identical to TRBD1. After removal of 0 bases from V and 7 bases from J, the junction contained 8 bases not matched to a gene. Germline CDR1 and CDR2: MGHRA and YSYEKL. This CDR3 comprises 15 residues. The CDR3 sequence is CASSQELQGRPGYTF. The CDR3 DNA follows: TGCGCCAGCAGCCAAGAACTACAGGGGCGTCCTGGCTACACCTTC.

The CDR3 DNA sequence: TGTGCCAGCAGCCAATCCGGGACAGAGTACAATGAGCAGTTCTTC. Its protein is CASSQSGTEYNEQFF. V and J are TRBV3-1 (or the pseudogene TRBV3-2) and TRBJ2-1; TRBD1 matches at 7 bases. Germline assignment: CDR1 LGHDT and CDR2 YNNKEL (reference sequence). The V gene end was trimmed by 2 bases and the J gene end by 4 bases; junction bases not matched to a gene: 5. The CDR3 has 15 residues.

The V gene is TRBV12-5, the J gene TRBJ2-3; tentative D call: TRBD2 (5 bases). This CDR3 region has 17 residues. The V gene lost 0 bases and the J gene lost 4 bases, with 17 bases spanning the gap. Per the germline V gene, CDR1 is LGHNT and CDR2 is FRNRAP. CDR3 sequence: CASGLVLNGAVADTQYF. As DNA, the CDR3 is TGTGCTAGTGGTTTGGTACTTAACGGAGCGGTGGCAGATACGCAGTATTTT. Complete variable domain (other parts from reference TRBV12-5 and TRBJ2-3): DARVTQTPRHKVTEMGQEVTMRCQPILGHNTVFWYRQTMMQGLELLAYFRNRAPLDDSGMPKDRFSAEMPDATLATLKIQPSEPRDSAVYFCASGLVLNGAVADTQYFGPGTRLTVL.

The chain employs TRBV5-1 and TRBJ2-7; 11 bases are a match to TRBD2. Germline CDR1 SGHRS, CDR2 YFSETQ. The length of the CDR3 is 17 residues. Trimming took 1 base from V and 4 from J; bases not matched to a gene: 10. The CDR3 loop is CASSLSTSGRRWYEQYF. The CDR3 bases are TGCGCCAGCAGCTTGTCTACTAGCGGGAGAAGGTGGTACGAGCAGTACTTC.

The V gene is TRBV15, the J gene TRBJ1-3; 9 nucleotides align to TRBD1. Germline values: CDR1 LNHNV, CDR2 YYDKDF (reference sequence). V shed 4 bases, J shed 1 base, and the junction held 5 bases outside the gene matches. The CDR3 sequence is 16 residues long. CDR3 in amino acids: CATSTWGQGSGNTIYF. CDR3 sequence (DNA): TGTGCCACCAGCACATGGGGACAGGGATCTGGAAACACCATATATTTT.

In DNA form, the CDR3 reads TGTGCCAGCTCACCAGCCGGTAACACTGAAGCTTTCTTT. Residues: CASSPAGNTEAFF. The chain recombines TRBV18 with TRBJ1-1; D remains ambiguous. The CDR3 sequence is 13 residues long. Germline V lookup: CDR1 KGHSH, CDR2 LQKENI. The V gene lost 2 bases and the J gene lost 2 bases, with 6 bases spanning the gap.

V usage is TRBV7-2 and J usage is TRBJ2-5; TRBD2 matches 7 bases. Germline values: CDR1 SGHTA, CDR2 FQGNSA. CDR3 size: 14 residues. V was clipped by 0 bases and J by 4 bases; unmatched bases: 2. Here the CDR3 DNA reads TGTGCCAGCAGCTTAGCGGGAGGGCCAGAGACCCAGTACTTC. Translation: CASSLAGGPETQYF.

V usage is TRBV6-4 and J usage is TRBJ1-1; D unclear. This CDR3 is built from 13 residues. Between the trimmed V and J ends, which lost 3 bases and 5 bases, there was a span of 10 bases. Germline lookup yields CDR1 MRHNA and CDR2 SNTAGT. The CDR3 DNA is TGTGCCAGCAGTGAGATCGCGGGAACTGAAGCTTTCTTT. Encoded protein: CASSEIAGTEAFF.

This chain connects TRBV19 to TRBJ2-3; the D gene could be TRBD1 or TRBD2 (6 bases each). Germline loops: CDR1 LNHDA, CDR2 SQIVND (reference sequence). The CDR3 runs to 16 residues. V shed 3 bases and J shed 2 bases, with 15 bases lying between them. The CDR3 DNA sequence: TGTGCCAGTAGTATCTGGTCGGGGGCGATCACAGATACGCAGTATTTT. Its protein is CASSIWSGAITDTQYF.

The chain has TRBV5-4 and TRBJ1-1; unclear D gene. In germline, CDR1 is SGHNT, CDR2 YYREEE (reference sequence). This CDR3 spans 13 amino acids. Trimming stripped 0 bases from V and 11 bases from J, with 14 bases between. CDR3 coding DNA: TGTGCCAGCAGCTTGGAAGTGGCGCAAGAGGCTTTCTTT. Its protein is CASSLEVAQEAFF.

V and J are TRBV27 and TRBJ1-2, with D maybe TRBD1 (6 bases). Germline V lookup: CDR1 MNHEY, CDR2 SMNVEV (reference sequence). CDR3 length: 12 amino acids. The V and J ends lost 10 bases and 6 bases respectively, with 15 bases between them. The DNA of the CDR3 is TGTGCCACCTTCACAGGGATGCATGGCTACACCTTC. It yields the protein CATFTGMHGYTF.

This rearrangement joins TRBV11-1 to TRBJ2-3; D remains unclear. The CDR3 runs to 15 residues. CDR1 and CDR2 from the germline V gene are SGHAT and FQDESV (reference sequence). Trimming removed 3 bases at V and 0 bases at J, with 10 bases between. The CDR3 reads CASSFTDPSTDTQYF. The CDR3 DNA sequence: TGTGCCAGCAGCTTTACCGACCCTAGCACAGATACGCAGTATTTT.